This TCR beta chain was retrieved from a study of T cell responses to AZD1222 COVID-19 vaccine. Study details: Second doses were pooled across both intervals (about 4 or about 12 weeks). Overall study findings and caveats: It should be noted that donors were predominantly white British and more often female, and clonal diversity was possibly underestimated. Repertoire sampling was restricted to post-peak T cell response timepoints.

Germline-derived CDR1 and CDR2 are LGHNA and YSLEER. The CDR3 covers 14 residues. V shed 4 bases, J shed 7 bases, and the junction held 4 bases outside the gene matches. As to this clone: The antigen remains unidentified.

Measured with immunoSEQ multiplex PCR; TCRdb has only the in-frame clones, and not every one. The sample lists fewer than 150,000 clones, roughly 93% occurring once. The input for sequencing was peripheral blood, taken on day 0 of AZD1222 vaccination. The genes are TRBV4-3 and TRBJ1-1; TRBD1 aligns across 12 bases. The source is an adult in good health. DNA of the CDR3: TGCGCCAGCAGCCGGGGACAGGGGGCGATTGAAGCTTTCTTT. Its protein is CASSRGQGAIEAFF.